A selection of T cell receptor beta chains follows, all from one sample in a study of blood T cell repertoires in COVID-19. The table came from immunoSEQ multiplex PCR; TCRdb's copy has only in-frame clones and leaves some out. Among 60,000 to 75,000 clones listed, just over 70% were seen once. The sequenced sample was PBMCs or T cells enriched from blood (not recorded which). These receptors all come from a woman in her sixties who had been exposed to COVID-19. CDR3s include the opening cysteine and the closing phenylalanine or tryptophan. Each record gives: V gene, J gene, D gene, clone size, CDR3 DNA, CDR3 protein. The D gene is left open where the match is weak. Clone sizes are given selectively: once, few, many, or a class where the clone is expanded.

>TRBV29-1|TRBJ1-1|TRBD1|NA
TGCAGCGTTGTACAGGGGGCCGTCACTGAAGCTTTCTTT
CSVVQGAVTEAFF
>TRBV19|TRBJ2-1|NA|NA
TGTGCCAGTAGTAGGGGAAGCGGCAATGAGCAGTTCTTC
CASSRGSGNEQFF
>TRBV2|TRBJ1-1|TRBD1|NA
TGTGCCAGCAGGAAACAGGGGCCGCCGAACACTGAAGCTTTCTTT
CASRKQGPPNTEAFF
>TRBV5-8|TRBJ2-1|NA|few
TGTGCCAGCAGCTTGGCAGGACCTAGCGCTTTCAATGAGCAGTTCTTC
CASSLAGPSAFNEQFF
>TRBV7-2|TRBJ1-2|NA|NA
TGTGCCAGCAGCTTAGAGGGGCCGGGCTATGGCTACACCTTC
CASSLEGPGYGYTF
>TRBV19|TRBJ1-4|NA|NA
TGTGCCAGTAGTGAAACCCGGGGTACGGGTGAAAAACTGTTTTTT
CASSETRGTGEKLFF
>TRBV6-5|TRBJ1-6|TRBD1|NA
TGTGCCAGCAGTCCGGGACAGGGTAATTCACCCCTCCACTTT
CASSPGQGNSPLHF
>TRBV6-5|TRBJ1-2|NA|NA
TGTGCCAGCAGTAGAGCTAACTATGGCTACACCTTC
CASSRANYGYTF
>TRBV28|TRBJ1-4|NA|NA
TGTGCCAGCAGTTTATCGGGAGAAAAACTGTTTTTT
CASSLSGEKLFF
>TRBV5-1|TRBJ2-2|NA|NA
TGCGCCAGCAGCCTAGGGGGGAACACCGGGGAGCTGTTTTTT
CASSLGGNTGELFF
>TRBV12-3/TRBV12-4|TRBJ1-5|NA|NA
TGTGCCAGCAGCTTGGGAGGAGGGCAGCCCCAGCATTTT
CASSLGGGQPQHF
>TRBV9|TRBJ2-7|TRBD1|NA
TGTGCCAGCAGCTACGGACAGGGCACATCCTACGAGCAGTACTTC
CASSYGQGTSYEQYF
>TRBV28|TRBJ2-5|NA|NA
TGTGCCAGCAGTTTTAGGGGTGCGAAGACCCAGTACTTC
CASSFRGAKTQYF
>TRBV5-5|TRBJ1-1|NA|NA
TGTGCCAGCAGCCACGAGAGGCGCACTGAAGCTTTCTTT
CASSHERRTEAFF
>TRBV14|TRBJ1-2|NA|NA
TGTGCCAGCAGCCTTAAACTAGATGGTGGCTACACCTTC
CASSLKLDGGYTF
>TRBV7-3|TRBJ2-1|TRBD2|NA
TGTGCCAGCAGCCAAGCTAGCGGTAACAATGAGCAGTTCTTC
CASSQASGNNEQFF